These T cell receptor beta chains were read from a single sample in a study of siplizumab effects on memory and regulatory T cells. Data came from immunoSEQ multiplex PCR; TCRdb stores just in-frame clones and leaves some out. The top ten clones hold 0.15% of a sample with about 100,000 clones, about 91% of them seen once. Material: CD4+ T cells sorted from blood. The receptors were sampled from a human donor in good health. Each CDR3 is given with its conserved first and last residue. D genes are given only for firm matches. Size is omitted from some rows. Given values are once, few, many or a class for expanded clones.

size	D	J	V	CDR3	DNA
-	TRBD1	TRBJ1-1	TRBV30	CAWGDRNTEAFF	TGTGCCTGGGGGGACAGGAACACTGAAGCTTTCTTT
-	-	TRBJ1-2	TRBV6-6	CASNPSNYGYTF	TGTGCCAGCAATCCTTCTAACTATGGCTACACCTTC
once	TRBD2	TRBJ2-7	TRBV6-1	CASSTRGEQYF	TGTGCCAGCAGCACGCGGGGGGAGCAGTACTTC
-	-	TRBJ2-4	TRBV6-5	CASTIHRGTKNIQYF	TGTGCCAGCACCATACACCGGGGGACAAAAAACATTCAGTACTTC
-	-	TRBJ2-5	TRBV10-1	CASSDPARGRETQYF	TGCGCCAGCAGTGACCCCGCGAGAGGCCGAGAGACCCAGTACTTC
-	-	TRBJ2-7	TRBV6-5	CASSYLGFVHEQYF	TGTGCCAGCAGTTACTTGGGTTTTGTCCACGAGCAGTACTTC
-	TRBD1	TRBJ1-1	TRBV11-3	CASSLAGGTEAFF	TGTGCCAGCAGCTTAGCAGGGGGAACTGAAGCTTTCTTT
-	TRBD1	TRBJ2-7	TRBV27	CASSSYVRGRNGEQYF	TGTGCCAGCAGTTCTTACGTGAGGGGGCGAAATGGCGAGCAGTACTTC
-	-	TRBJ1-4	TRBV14	CASSQDRSGNRKLFF	TGTGCCAGCAGCCAAGATAGGTCGGGAAACCGAAAACTGTTTTTT
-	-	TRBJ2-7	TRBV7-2	CASSPGRGDFYEQYF	TGTGCCAGCAGCCCTGGGAGGGGGGATTTCTACGAGCAGTACTTC
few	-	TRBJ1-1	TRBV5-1	CASSLDAPGEAFF	TGCGCCAGCAGCTTGGATGCGCCGGGTGAAGCTTTCTTT
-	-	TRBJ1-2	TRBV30	CAWSLTGYGYTF	TGTGCCTGGAGTTTAACAGGGTATGGCTACACCTTC
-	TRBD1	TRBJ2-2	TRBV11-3	CASSLLGQPNTGELFF	TGTGCCAGCAGCTTATTGGGACAGCCGAACACCGGGGAGCTGTTTTTT
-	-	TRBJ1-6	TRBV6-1	CASSESVVLSNSPLHF	TGTGCCAGCAGTGAATCCGTCGTTCTGAGTAATTCACCCCTCCACTTT
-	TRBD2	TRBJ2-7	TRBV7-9	CASSLGTSVYEQYF	TGTGCCAGCAGCTTAGGGACTAGCGTGTACGAGCAGTACTTC
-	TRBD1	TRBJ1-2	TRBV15	CATSRGGDRRDYGYTF	TGTGCCACCAGCAGGGGGGGGGACAGGCGAGACTATGGCTACACCTTC
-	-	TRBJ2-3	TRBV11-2	CASTQTQRSTDTQYF	TGTGCCAGCACCCAGACCCAGAGAAGCACAGATACGCAGTATTTT
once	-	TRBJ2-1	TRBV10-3	CAISDGGDEQFF	TGTGCCATCAGTGACGGCGGTGATGAGCAGTTCTTC
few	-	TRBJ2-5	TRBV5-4	CASSRAQETQYF	TGTGCCAGCAGTAGGGCTCAAGAGACCCAGTACTTC
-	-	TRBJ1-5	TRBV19	CASKQNSNQPQHF	TGTGCCAGTAAACAAAATAGCAATCAGCCCCAGCATTTT
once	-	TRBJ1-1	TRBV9	CASSVAAGGTEAFF	TGTGCCAGCAGCGTAGCTGCGGGGGGGACTGAAGCTTTCTTT
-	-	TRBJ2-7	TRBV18	CASSEGAAGNYEQYF	TGTGCCAGCTCGGAGGGGGCCGCGGGAAACTACGAGCAGTACTTC
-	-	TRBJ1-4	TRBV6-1	CASSEKVGYNEKLFF	TGTGCCAGCAGTGAAAAAGTGGGATATAATGAAAAACTGTTTTTT
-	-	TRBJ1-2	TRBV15	CATSRDLGANYGYTF	TGTGCCACCAGCAGAGATTTGGGGGCGAACTATGGCTACACCTTC
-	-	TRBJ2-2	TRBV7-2	CASSLVSMDTGELFF	TGTGCCAGCAGCTTAGTCTCGATGGACACCGGGGAGCTGTTTTTT
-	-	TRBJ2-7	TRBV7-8	CASSSLGGDPYEQYF	TGTGCCAGCAGCTCCTTAGGGGGGGACCCCTACGAGCAGTACTTC
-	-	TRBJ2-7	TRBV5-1	CASSLGHVKTYEQYF	TGCGCCAGCAGCCTCGGACACGTAAAGACCTACGAGCAGTACTTC
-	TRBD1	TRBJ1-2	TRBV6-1	CASRETGRYGYTF	TGTGCCAGCAGAGAGACAGGGCGCTATGGCTACACCTTC
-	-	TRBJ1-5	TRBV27	CASSFVGGNQPQHF	TGTGCCAGCAGTTTCGTGGGGGGCAATCAGCCCCAGCATTTT
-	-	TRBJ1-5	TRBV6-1	CASREGLLGGQPQHF	TGTGCCAGCAGGGAGGGCCTCCTAGGGGGTCAGCCCCAGCATTTT
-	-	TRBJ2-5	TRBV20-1	CSARGAETQYF	TGCAGTGCTAGAGGGGCAGAGACCCAGTACTTC
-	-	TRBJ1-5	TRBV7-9	CASSSFGDSNQPQHF	TGTGCCAGCAGCTCCTTCGGGGACAGCAATCAGCCCCAGCATTTT
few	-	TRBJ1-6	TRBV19	CASSPPGGSPLHF	TGTGCCAGTAGTCCCCCGGGAGGATCACCCCTCCACTTT
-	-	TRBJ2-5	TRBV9	CASSTLQGPQETQYF	TGTGCCAGCAGCACTTTACAGGGACCCCAAGAGACCCAGTACTTC
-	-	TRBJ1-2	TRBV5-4	CASSFGTISNYGYTF	TGTGCCAGCAGCTTCGGGACAATTTCTAACTATGGCTACACCTTC
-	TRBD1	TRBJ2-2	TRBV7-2	CASRPDRWNTGELFF	TGTGCCAGCAGACCGGACAGGTGGAACACCGGGGAGCTGTTTTTT
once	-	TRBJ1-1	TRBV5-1	CASSLGGRSRMDTEAFF	TGCGCCAGCAGCTTGGGGGGTAGGTCGAGGATGGACACTGAAGCTTTCTTT
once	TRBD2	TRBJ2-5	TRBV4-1	CASSQDSLAGGWETQYF	TGCGCCAGCAGCCAAGACTCCCTAGCGGGGGGTTGGGAGACCCAGTACTTC
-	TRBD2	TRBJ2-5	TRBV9	CASSELAGGETQYF	TGTGCCAGCAGCGAGTTAGCGGGGGGAGAGACCCAGTACTTC
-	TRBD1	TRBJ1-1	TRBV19	CASGQGSPEAFF	TGTGCCAGTGGACAGGGGTCCCCTGAAGCTTTCTTT
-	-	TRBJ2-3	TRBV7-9	CASSRRDTSFTDTQYF	TGTGCCAGCAGCCGCCGGGACACCTCATTCACAGATACGCAGTATTTT
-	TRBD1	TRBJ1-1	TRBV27	CASSLYPRGSGHTEAFF	TGTGCCAGCAGTTTATATCCCAGGGGGTCGGGGCACACTGAAGCTTTCTTT
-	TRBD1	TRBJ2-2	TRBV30	CAWSLTGGTGELFF	TGTGCCTGGAGCCTGACAGGGGGCACCGGGGAGCTGTTTTTT
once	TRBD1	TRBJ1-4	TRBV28	CASAEGQGATNEKLFF	TGTGCCAGCGCGGAGGGACAGGGGGCCACTAATGAAAAACTGTTTTTT
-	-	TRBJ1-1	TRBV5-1	CASSPRVGTGVNTEAFF	TGCGCCAGCAGCCCGAGGGTGGGAACGGGGGTGAACACTGAAGCTTTCTTT
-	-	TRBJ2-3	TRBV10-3	CAISPAEGVTQYF	TGTGCCATCAGCCCAGCGGAGGGGGTTACGCAGTATTTT
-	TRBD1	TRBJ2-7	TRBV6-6	CASSSRRGFSYEQYF	TGTGCCAGCAGTTCCCGCAGGGGGTTCTCCTACGAGCAGTACTTC
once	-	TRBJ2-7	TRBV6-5	CASSLGSGMSYEQYF	TGTGCCAGCAGCCTAGGTTCGGGCATGTCCTACGAGCAGTACTTC